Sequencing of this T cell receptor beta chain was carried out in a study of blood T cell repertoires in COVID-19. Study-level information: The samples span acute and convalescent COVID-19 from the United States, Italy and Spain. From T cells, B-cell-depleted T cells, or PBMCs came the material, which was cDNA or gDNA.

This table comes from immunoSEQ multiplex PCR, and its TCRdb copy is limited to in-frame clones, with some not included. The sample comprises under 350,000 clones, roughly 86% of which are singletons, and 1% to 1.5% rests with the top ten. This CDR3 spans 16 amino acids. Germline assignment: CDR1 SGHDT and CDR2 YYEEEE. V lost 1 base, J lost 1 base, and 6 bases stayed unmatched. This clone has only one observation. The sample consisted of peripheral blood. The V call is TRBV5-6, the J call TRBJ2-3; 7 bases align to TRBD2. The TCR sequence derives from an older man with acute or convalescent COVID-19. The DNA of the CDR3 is TGTGCCAGCAGCTTGCGGATAGCGGGCCGCACAGATACGCAGTATTTT. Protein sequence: CASSLRIAGRTDTQYF.